These 25 T cell receptor beta chains originate from one sample sequenced in a study of OX40 agonist ivuxolimab in advanced cancers. Method: immunoSEQ multiplex PCR; TCRdb's copy keeps in-frame clones and lacks some. The sample shows some 66,000 clones, around 87% of them seen only once. The sequencing here drew on CD4+ or CD8+ T cells sorted from blood, taken in a trial of the OX40 agonist ivuxolimab. Source of these receptors: an adult with an advanced solid tumor such as melanoma, head and neck, liver or kidney cancer.

This clone is a singleton in its sample. The chain has TRBV7-8 and TRBJ1-1, with TRBD1 matching over 7 bases. Per germline, CDR1 SGHVS and CDR2 FQNEAQ. The CDR3 sequence is 13 residues long. The V segment lost 2 bases and the J segment 7 bases; nucleotides outside the gene matches: 4. The DNA for the CDR3 is TGTGCCAGCAGCTTACCAAACAGGGGTGAAGCTTTCTTT. This codes for CASSLPNRGEAFF.

CDR3 sequence reads: CASSISPRGLVSYNEQFF. The CDR3 region has the DNA TGTGCCAGTAGTATATCCCCGAGAGGGTTGGTCTCCTACAATGAGCAGTTCTTC. The rearrangement links TRBV19 to TRBJ2-1; D perhaps matches TRBD2 (5 bases). Germline V gives CDR1 LNHDA, CDR2 SQIVND (reference sequence). Trimming stripped 2 bases from V and 0 bases from J, with 17 bases between. The CDR3 length is 18 residues.

The gene calls are TRBV6-6 and TRBJ1-2, with 8 bases identical to TRBD1. The CDR3 loop spans 13 amino acids. CDR1 is MNHNY, CDR2 SVGAGI, per germline (reference sequence). Trimming took 6 bases from V and 3 from J; bases not matched to a gene: 3. The CDR3 loop is CASRPTGDYGYTF. CDR3 bases: TGTGCCAGCAGGCCGACAGGGGACTATGGCTACACCTTC.

This chain uses TRBV5-1 with TRBJ2-2, with 9 bases lining up with TRBD2. This CDR3 is built from 15 residues. Per the germline V gene, CDR1 is SGHRS and CDR2 is YFSETQ. Trimming removed 0 bases from V and 6 bases from J; junction bases left unmatched: 3. This CDR3 reads CASSLVLAGSGELFF. The DNA for the CDR3 is TGCGCCAGCAGCTTGGTTCTAGCGGGGTCCGGGGAGCTGTTTTTT.

The rearrangement uses TRBV5-6 and TRBJ2-3; weak D call: TRBD2 (6 bases). Trimming removed 2 bases from V and 0 bases from J, with 10 bases in between. Per the germline V gene, CDR1 is SGHDT and CDR2 is YYEEEE. This CDR3 is built from 15 residues. The CDR3 DNA follows: TGTGCCAGCAGCTTCAAGGGGACTAGCACAGATACGCAGTATTTT. Residues: CASSFKGTSTDTQYF.

V usage is TRBV18 and J usage is TRBJ1-1, with 7 bases matching TRBD1. J lost 4 bases, V lost 3 bases, and 8 bases had no gene match. CDR1 is KGHSH, CDR2 LQKENI, per germline. The CDR3 loop spans 15 amino acids. CDR3: CASSPPDRDRTEAFF. CDR3 DNA sequence: TGTGCCAGCTCACCGCCAGACAGGGACCGCACTGAAGCTTTCTTT.

This chain uses TRBV28 with TRBJ2-2, with 9 nucleotides matching TRBD1. Trimming removed 2 bases from V and 4 bases from J; junction bases left unmatched: 5. CDR1 MDHEN and CDR2 SYDVKM come from the germline V gene. This CDR3 contains 16 residues. This CDR3 is CASSLVGQGFTGELFF. CDR3 coding DNA: TGTGCCAGCAGTTTAGTGGGACAGGGTTTCACCGGGGAGCTGTTTTTT.

Comment on this clone: Other DNA sequences in this specimen translate into the identical CDR3. The chain employs TRBV30 and TRBJ1-2; 7 bases match TRBD1. CDR3 size: 13 residues. Trimming cost V 0 bases and J 4 bases; bases outside gene matches: 2. CDR1 is GTSNPN and CDR2 is SVGIG in the germline V gene (reference sequence). This CDR3 reads CAWSVQGTYGYTF. In nucleotides, the CDR3 is TGTGCCTGGAGTGTACAGGGGACCTATGGCTACACCTTC. Full variable domain (missing parts from reference TRBV30 and TRBJ1-2): SQTIHQWPATLVQPVGSPLSLECTVEGTSNPNLYWYRQAAGRGLQLLFYSVGIGQISSEVPQNLSASRPQDRQFILSSKKLLLSDSGFYLCAWSVQGTYGYTFGSGTRLTVV.

This chain links TRBV6-5 with TRBJ2-7; TRBD1 matches at 9 bases. The CDR3 runs 14 residues. Germline assignment: CDR1 MNHEY and CDR2 SVGAGI. J gave up 3 bases and V 5 bases, and 5 bases lay outside the gene matches. CDR3 amino acids: CASSPGQGLYEQYF. The CDR3 nucleotides are TGTGCCAGCAGTCCGGGACAGGGACTCTACGAGCAGTACTTC.

The rearrangement joins TRBV11-2 to TRBJ2-3; TRBD2 matches 9 bases. The CDR3 has 14 residues. V lost 1 base to trimming and J lost 11 bases; unmatched junction nucleotides: 7. Looked up from germline, CDR1 is SGHAT and CDR2 is FQNNGV. CDR3 in DNA: TGTGCCAGCAGCTTAGGAGTTAATAGCGGGGGGCAGTATTTT. This gives the protein CASSLGVNSGGQYF.

This chain links TRBV2 with TRBJ2-7; 7 bases are shared with TRBD1. CDR1 is SNHLY and CDR2 is FYNNEI in the germline V gene. Unmatched junction bases numbered 5, after V lost 6 bases and J lost 0 bases. The CDR3 covers 14 residues. CDR3 in DNA: TGTGCCAGCAGGACAGGGCTAAGCTCCTACGAGCAGTACTTC. Its translation: CASRTGLSSYEQYF.

In its sample, this clone was seen a few times. This chain uses TRBV10-3 with TRBJ1-6; D unresolved. Trimming took 4 bases from V and 10 from J, leaving 14 bases between them. Germline-derived CDR1 and CDR2 are ENHRY and SYGVKD. CDR3 length: 14 amino acids. Here the CDR3 reads CAISVGGLGSPLHF. As DNA, the CDR3 is TGTGCCATCAGTGTTGGAGGGCTCGGATCACCCCTCCACTTT.

The genes are TRBV5-4 and TRBJ2-7; TRBD2 matches 8 bases. Unmatched junction bases numbered 12, after V lost 4 bases and J lost 3 bases. From germline, CDR1 is SGHNT and CDR2 YYREEE (reference sequence). CDR3 length: 16 residues. CDR3 sequence: CASSPPPSGHVYEQYF. CDR3 nucleotides: TGTGCCAGCAGCCCCCCTCCTAGCGGGCACGTCTACGAGCAGTACTTC.

The chain employs TRBV6-6 and TRBJ2-5, with unresolved D. The CDR3 is made up of 13 amino acids. Germline V gives CDR1 MNHNY, CDR2 SVGAGI (reference sequence). Trimming took off 0 bases at V and 4 bases at J, with 6 bases between the two ends. In nucleotides, the CDR3 is TGTGCCAGCAGTTACTCTGTTGGAGAGACCCAGTACTTC. Protein sequence: CASSYSVGETQYF.

The chain has TRBV19 and TRBJ1-2; no reliable D call. Germline V gives CDR1 LNHDA, CDR2 SQIVND (reference sequence). CDR3 length: 14 amino acids. V dropped 1 base and J dropped 5 bases, with 11 bases sitting between them. The CDR3 protein is CASSIVNPLYGYTF. DNA of the CDR3: TGTGCCAGTAGTATAGTAAACCCTCTTTATGGCTACACCTTC.

The rearrangement uses TRBV19 and TRBJ1-2, with 7 bases fitting TRBD1. V lost 5 bases, J lost 4 bases, and 7 bases stayed unmatched. Per the germline V gene, CDR1 is LNHDA and CDR2 is SQIVND (reference sequence). The CDR3 sequence is 14 residues long. CDR3 sequence (DNA): TGTGCCAGTAGTGGGCAGGGGGGCGGCTATGGCTACACCTTC. Translation: CASSGQGGGYGYTF.

The genes are TRBV7-3 and TRBJ2-7; tentative D call: TRBD1 (5 bases). Germline V gives CDR1 SGHTA, CDR2 FQGTGA. The CDR3 runs to 15 residues. Deletions cut 5 bases from V and 2 bases from J, with 16 bases between. The CDR3 reads CASSPSPGFPYEQYF. CDR3 sequence (DNA): TGTGCCAGCAGCCCAAGTCCAGGGTTTCCCTACGAGCAGTACTTC.

The gene calls are TRBV30 and TRBJ2-2; 9 positions agree with TRBD2. V trimming: 2 bases; J trimming: 11 bases; junction bases outside the gene matches: 3. CDR3 length: 12 residues. The germline gives CDR1 GTSNPN, CDR2 SVGIG (reference sequence). The CDR3 loop reads CAWSRSGGELFF. CDR3 nucleotides: TGTGCCTGGAGTCGTAGCGGGGGCGAGCTGTTTTTT.

The J gene is TRBJ2-3, the V gene TRBV5-1; D is possibly TRBD1 (7 bases). Per the germline V gene, CDR1 is SGHRS and CDR2 is YFSETQ. CDR3 length: 14 amino acids. The V gene lost 0 bases and the J gene lost 4 bases, with 9 bases spanning the gap. CDR3 bases: TGCGCCAGCAGCTTGGTCAGGGGGGCAGATACGCAGTATTTT. This gives the protein CASSLVRGADTQYF. Full variable domain (outside the CDR3, taken from reference TRBV5-1 and TRBJ2-3): KAGVTQTPRYLIKTRGQQVTLSCSPISGHRSVSWYQQTPGQGLQFLFEYFSETQRNKGNFPGRFSGRQFSNSRSEMNVSTLELGDSALYLCASSLVRGADTQYFGPGTRLTVL.

This sequence joins TRBV5-4 and TRBJ2-1; a possible D gene is TRBD1 (7 bases). The CDR3 consists of 17 residues. The germline CDR1 and CDR2 sequences are SGHNT and YYREEE (reference sequence). Trimming removed 4 bases at V and 0 bases at J, with 17 bases between. The CDR3 reads CASSDSRGAGSYNEQFF. DNA for the CDR3: TGTGCCAGCAGCGATTCCAGGGGGGCGGGCTCCTACAATGAGCAGTTCTTC.

V is TRBV7-9 and J is TRBJ2-3; 15 nucleotides align to TRBD2. Per germline, CDR1 SEHNR and CDR2 FQNEAQ (reference sequence). The V gene end was trimmed by 6 bases and the J gene end by 2 bases; junction bases not matched to a gene: 9. The CDR3 runs 18 residues. Here the CDR3 reads CASSRTSGGANVTDTQYF. The CDR3 nucleotides are TGTGCCAGCAGTCGGACTAGCGGGGGGGCGAACGTCACAGATACGCAGTATTTT.

The chain combines TRBV28 with TRBJ1-2, with 7 bases aligning to TRBD1. Germline CDR1 is MDHEN and CDR2 is SYDVKM. There are 12 residues in the CDR3. V was pared by 10 bases and J by 6 bases, with 8 bases of the junction left unmatched. The CDR3 nucleotides read TGTGCCACCCTAGGGACAGTACATGGCTACACCTTC. It codes for CATLGTVHGYTF.

This sequence joins TRBV11-2 and TRBJ2-1; 10 bases match TRBD2. The V and J ends lost 5 bases and 0 bases, in that order; junction bases with no gene match: 4. This CDR3 is 16 amino acids long. Germline-derived CDR1 and CDR2 are SGHAT and FQNNGV. This CDR3 is CASSRAGGLSYNEQFF. CDR3 in DNA: TGTGCCAGCAGCCGAGCGGGGGGGCTCTCCTACAATGAGCAGTTCTTC.

This clone was observed once. The chain links TRBV10-1 to TRBJ2-6; D is ambiguous. Trimming took off 2 bases at V and 4 bases at J, with 15 bases between the two ends. From germline, CDR1 is WNHNN and CDR2 SYGVQD (reference sequence). The CDR3 is made up of 17 amino acids. CDR3 bases: TGCGCCAGCAGTGAGGAGCCGGTCCTAGGCGGGGCCAACGTCCTGACTTTC. Translation: CASSEEPVLGGANVLTF.

The V gene is TRBV5-1, the J gene TRBJ2-7, with unresolved D. V dropped 3 bases and J dropped 7 bases, with 8 bases sitting between them. CDR1 is SGHRS, CDR2 YFSETQ, per germline. The CDR3 has 11 amino acids. CDR3 sequence: CASSSEFEQYF. The CDR3 nucleotides are TGCGCCAGCAGCTCGGAGTTTGAGCAGTACTTC.